Following are 19 T cell receptor beta chains from one sample sequenced in a study of identical twins. TCRdb reprocessed the 5' RACE reads with MiXCR, giving one entry per CDR3 protein. The sample shows some 200,000 distinct CDR3 sequences, around 6.9% of them seen only once. This same sample was also taken into another study, of yellow fever vaccine responses in identical twins.

Sequenced material: memory (CD45RO+) T cells sorted from blood. The receptors were gathered from a woman aged 18-29 years in good health.

There are a few counts of this clonotype. This sequence joins TRBV18 and TRBJ2-2; maybe TRBD2 (5 bases). Trimming shortened V by 3 bases and J by 1 base, and 9 bases separated the two germline ends. CDR1 is KGHSH and CDR2 is LQKENI in the germline V gene. The CDR3 spans 15 residues. The CDR3 DNA reads as TGTGCCAGCTCACCGGGAGCGGAGAACACCGGGGAGCTGTTTTTT. It is translated as CASSPGAENTGELFF.

V and J are TRBV2 and TRBJ1-2; no clear D. The CDR3 runs to 14 residues. V shed 2 bases and J shed 7 bases, with 14 bases lying between them. Germline V gives CDR1 SNHLY, CDR2 FYNNEI. Here the CDR3 reads CASSETRGMVGYTF. In DNA, the CDR3 is TGTGCCAGCAGTGAAACTCGGGGAATGGTTGGCTACACCTTC.

Ten or more counts support this clonotype. V gene TRBV5-1 combines with J gene TRBJ1-3; no firm D call. The CDR3 is made up of 14 amino acids. Germline CDR1 is SGHRS and CDR2 is YFSETQ. V lost 4 bases and J 0 bases, leaving 8 bases between the germline ends. The CDR3, as DNA: TGCGCCAGCAGCCTGACAAACTCTGGAAACACCATATATTTT. Translated: CASSLTNSGNTIYF.

This clonotype was observed a few times. This chain connects TRBV27 to TRBJ2-4; unclear D gene. Trimming cost V 2 bases and J 2 bases, with 16 bases left between them. The germline V gene encodes CDR1 MNHEY and CDR2 SMNVEV (reference sequence). The CDR3 extends over 17 amino acids. The CDR3 reads CASSLLAPLPPKNIQYF. As DNA, the CDR3 is TGTGCCAGCAGTTTACTGGCGCCGCTTCCACCCAAAAACATTCAGTACTTC.

This clonotype was observed many times. The chain joins TRBV5-1 to TRBJ2-3; D is undetermined. CDR1 is SGHRS, CDR2 YFSETQ, per germline. V gave up 4 bases and J gave up 6 bases, with 12 bases separating them. This CDR3 has 13 amino acids. The CDR3 nucleotides are TGCGCCAGCAGCATCCAAACGGAGGATACGCAGTATTTT. Translation: CASSIQTEDTQYF.

This chain uses TRBV20-1 with TRBJ1-2, with D maybe TRBD1 (6 bases). Germline V gene sequence: CDR1 DFQATT, CDR2 SNEGSKA (reference sequence). The CDR3 has 15 residues. V was cut by 1 base and J by 0 bases, with 12 bases left in between. CDR3 coding DNA: TGCAGTGCTAGAGCCTCCGGACAGACTAACTATGGCTACACCTTC. As protein: CSARASGQTNYGYTF.

This clonotype was counted many times. V and J are TRBV20-1 and TRBJ2-3; D is possibly TRBD2 (6 bases). This CDR3 spans 16 amino acids. CDR1 is DFQATT, CDR2 SNEGSKA, per germline (reference sequence). With 4 bases removed from V and 0 bases from J, the gap between germline ends came to 17 bases. The CDR3 loop reads CSAKPPGLISTDTQYF. The CDR3 DNA reads as TGCAGTGCTAAACCCCCCGGACTAATTAGCACAGATACGCAGTATTTT.

The table lists this clonotype with many counts. The chain joins TRBV4-3 to TRBJ1-2, with 7 bases lining up with TRBD1. Per the germline V gene, CDR1 is LGHNA and CDR2 is YSLEER. The CDR3 loop spans 16 amino acids. With V trimmed by 1 base and J by 7 bases, 12 bases remained unmatched. For the CDR3, the DNA is TGCGCCAGCAGCCAAGCCCCGGGACAGACATCCTCTGGCTACACCTTC. Its translation is CASSQAPGQTSSGYTF.

This clonotype was recorded many times. This rearrangement joins TRBV12-3 or TRBV12-4 to TRBJ1-5; D might be TRBD1 (6 bases). Deletions cut 6 bases from V and 4 bases from J, with 13 bases between. The CDR3 is 14 residues long. The DNA for the CDR3 is TGTGCCAGCAGCCTGACAGGAATTAATCAGCCCCAGCATTTT. Amino acids: CASSLTGINQPQHF.

V is TRBV24-1 and J is TRBJ2-2; TRBD2 matches at 8 bases. V shed 3 bases and J 3 bases; nucleotides not matched to a gene: 5. This CDR3 contains 16 residues. From germline, CDR1 is KGHDR and CDR2 SFDVKD. CDR3 amino acids: CATSDPGRADTGELFF. DNA of the CDR3: TGTGCCACCAGTGATCCCGGGAGGGCCGACACCGGGGAGCTGTTTTTT.

J is TRBJ2-2 and V is TRBV19; no definite D call. Trimming pared 3 bases from V and 2 bases from J, leaving 10 bases between. CDR3 length equals 15 residues. The germline CDR1 and CDR2 sequences are LNHDA and SQIVND (reference sequence). The CDR3 here is CASSMFSRNTGELFF. CDR3 in DNA: TGTGCCAGTAGTATGTTTTCCAGAAACACCGGGGAGCTGTTTTTT.

There are a few counts of this clonotype. The rearrangement joins TRBV9 to TRBJ2-1, with 11 bases lining up with TRBD2. This CDR3 has 15 amino acids. Per the germline V gene, CDR1 is SGDLS and CDR2 is YYNGEE. V lost 3 bases, J lost 4 bases, and 3 bases stayed unmatched. This CDR3 reads CASSEGLAVYNEQFF. CDR3 DNA sequence: TGTGCCAGCAGCGAGGGACTAGCGGTGTACAATGAGCAGTTCTTC.

This clonotype has ten or more counts. The chain links TRBV5-1 to TRBJ2-7; 8 bases map to TRBD1. After removal of 1 base from V and 2 bases from J, the junction contained 2 bases not matched to a gene. Germline CDR1 reads SGHRS; CDR2 reads YFSETQ. The CDR3 has 14 residues. The CDR3 DNA reads TGCGCCAGCAGCTTGTTACAGGGGGCCTACGAGCAGTACTTC. This sequence encodes CASSLLQGAYEQYF.

This chain connects TRBV11-3 to TRBJ2-3; 7 positions match TRBD1. Germline V gene sequence: CDR1 SGHNT, CDR2 YENEEA. V lost 5 bases, J lost 0 bases, and 5 bases stayed unmatched. The CDR3 contains 15 residues. This CDR3 is CASSQTGSSTDTQYF. CDR3 DNA sequence: TGTGCCAGCAGCCAGACAGGGTCTAGCACAGATACGCAGTATTTT.

In its sample, this clonotype was seen many times. The chain carries TRBV20-1 and TRBJ2-7; no reliable D call. Germline assignment: CDR1 DFQATT and CDR2 SNEGSKA (reference sequence). Trimming shortened V by 6 bases and J by 3 bases, and 6 bases separated the two germline ends. The CDR3 covers 10 residues. The CDR3 region is CSAPIYEQYF. The CDR3 DNA sequence: TGCAGTGCCCCCATCTACGAGCAGTACTTC.

J is TRBJ2-7 and V is TRBV7-2, with 12 bases lining up with TRBD2. The CDR3 runs 14 residues. With 3 bases clipped from V and 7 bases from J, the junction kept 4 bases outside the gene matches. CDR1 and CDR2 from the germline V gene are SGHTA and FQGNSA. This CDR3 is CASSLASGRGEQYF. In nucleotides, the CDR3 is TGTGCCAGCAGCTTGGCTAGCGGGAGGGGTGAGCAGTACTTC.

The rearrangement joins TRBV28 to TRBJ2-3, with TRBD2 matching 7 bases. CDR1 and CDR2 from the germline V gene are MDHEN and SYDVKM. The CDR3 runs 15 residues. V gave up 7 bases and J gave up 2 bases; unmatched junction bases: 9. DNA for the CDR3: TGTGCCAGCAACGAGGTGAGCGGGATCACAGATACGCAGTATTTT. Translating gives CASNEVSGITDTQYF.

This chain uses TRBV11-1 with TRBJ2-2; the match to TRBD1 covers 7 bases. Trimming removed 4 bases from V and 4 bases from J; junction bases left unmatched: 6. This CDR3 region has 15 residues. Germline assignment: CDR1 SGHAT and CDR2 FQDESV (reference sequence). The CDR3 protein is CASSSPGQITGELFF. The CDR3 DNA follows: TGTGCCAGCAGCTCGCCGGGACAGATCACCGGGGAGCTGTTTTTT.

This clonotype was seen more than once but under ten times. The chain carries TRBV9 and TRBJ2-1; 8 bases line up with TRBD2. Germline loops: CDR1 SGDLS, CDR2 YYNGEE. V was pared by 4 bases and J by 1 base, with 13 bases of the junction left unmatched. The CDR3 is 18 amino acids. The CDR3 region has the DNA TGTGCCAGCAGCTCCACTAGCGGTTCAGCCCGGTCCTACAATGAGCAGTTCTTC. Its translation is CASSSTSGSARSYNEQFF.